Listed below are T cell receptor beta chains from one sample, sequenced in a study of regulatory T cells in long-lasting Graves disease. TCRdb re-derived calls from the multiplex PCR reads in MiXCR, one entry per CDR3 protein. The sample has roughly 410,000 distinct CDR3 sequences, 14% to 15% seen once. These data were also filed under a second study, of T cells in Graves' hyperthyroidism and ophthalmopathy.

This specimen consisted of peripheral blood mononuclear cells (PBMCs), obtained at new diagnosis, from a patient treated with antithyroid drugs. The receptor set was obtained from a woman in her forties with Graves disease. Both conserved end residues are part of each CDR3. The D gene is left open where the match is weak. Clone size is shown for a subset of rows, as once, few, many or a class of expanded clone.

j_call d_call clone_size v_call cdr3_aa cdr3_nt
TRBJ2-6 . few TRBV5-6 CASSWRRPGANVLTF TGTGCCAGCAGCTGGAGGCGCCCAGGGGCCAACGTCCTGACTTTC
TRBJ2-1 TRBD1 many TRBV11-3 CASSFAGQGFNEQFF TGTGCCAGCAGCTTCGCGGGACAGGGATTCAATGAGCAGTTCTTC
TRBJ1-5 TRBD1 few TRBV6-1 CASTQQGGNQPQHF TGTGCCAGCACCCAGCAGGGGGGCAATCAGCCCCAGCATTTT
TRBJ2-3 . many TRBV27 CASRARTFSQDTQYF TGTGCCAGCAGGGCTCGGACGTTCTCGCAAGATACGCAGTATTTT
TRBJ2-2 TRBD2 few TRBV4-2 CASSQEGFGRITGELFF TGTGCCAGCAGCCAAGAGGGGTTCGGGAGGATCACCGGGGAGCTGTTTTTT
TRBJ2-5 TRBD1 many TRBV28 CASSFFGTGFSETQYF TGTGCCAGCAGTTTTTTCGGGACAGGGTTTTCAGAGACCCAGTACTTC
TRBJ2-1 TRBD2 many TRBV19 CASSGRLAGDYNEQFF TGTGCCAGTAGTGGTCGACTAGCGGGGGACTACAATGAGCAGTTCTTC
TRBJ2-3 TRBD2 many TRBV29-1 CSVEGASGRGGDTQYF TGCAGCGTTGAAGGGGCTAGCGGGAGGGGGGGAGATACGCAGTATTTT
TRBJ2-7 . many TRBV6-1 CAPDFRPFSSYEQYF TGTGCCCCCGACTTTCGACCGTTTTCCTCCTACGAGCAGTACTTC
TRBJ2-7 . many TRBV6-1 CASSPLTGGLSYEQYF TGTGCCAGCAGCCCCCTAACGGGGGGCCTCTCCTACGAGCAGTACTTC
TRBJ2-7 . many TRBV12-3/TRBV12-4 CASSKTYEQYF TGTGCCAGCAGTAAGACCTACGAGCAGTACTTC
TRBJ1-6 . . TRBV4-2 CASRQEAGRNNSPLHF TGTGCCAGCAGGCAAGAGGCAGGGCGGAATAATTCACCCCTCCACTTT
TRBJ1-2 . many TRBV18 CASSIDRSYGYTF TGTGCCAGCTCGATCGACAGGAGTTATGGCTACACCTTC
TRBJ2-2 TRBD1 many TRBV5-4 CASSLGGQGNTGELFF TGTGCCAGCAGCTTGGGGGGACAGGGGAACACCGGGGAGCTGTTTTTT
TRBJ2-7 TRBD2 many TRBV28 CASSSSGRAHEQYF TGTGCCAGCAGTTCTAGCGGGAGGGCCCACGAGCAGTACTTC
TRBJ1-6 . many TRBV11-2 CASSPRPQGSPLHF TGTGCCAGCAGCCCCCGGCCTCAAGGGTCACCCCTCCACTTT
TRBJ2-2 . many TRBV30 CAWSRVGELFF TGTGCCTGGAGCCGGGTCGGGGAGCTGTTTTTT
TRBJ1-5 . many TRBV19 CASTDTGGQPQHF TGTGCCAGTACCGACACAGGCGGCCAGCCCCAGCATTTT
TRBJ2-2 . . TRBV18 CASSDLGGTGELFF TGTGCCAGCTCAGATCTTGGGGGCACCGGGGAGCTGTTTTTT
TRBJ1-1 . . TRBV13 CASSITGRNTEAFF TGTGCCAGCAGCATAACTGGACGGAACACTGAAGCTTTCTTT
TRBJ2-1 TRBD2 . TRBV20-1 CSARAGLAGIYEQFF TGCAGTGCTAGGGCTGGACTAGCGGGAATCTATGAGCAGTTCTTC
TRBJ2-3 . many TRBV28 CASSSGLLTDTQYF TGTGCCAGCAGTTCCGGGCTTTTAACAGATACGCAGTATTTT
TRBJ2-3 . many TRBV24-1 CATSDPEARTQYF TGTGCCACCAGTGATCCAGAGGCCAGGACGCAGTATTTT
TRBJ2-3 . few TRBV4-3 CASSQDGFTTTDTQYF TGCGCCAGCAGCCAAGATGGGTTCACCACCACAGATACGCAGTATTTT
TRBJ2-5 . many TRBV2 CASSEFASRQETQYF TGTGCCAGCAGTGAATTCGCTAGCCGACAAGAGACCCAGTACTTC
TRBJ2-6 . many TRBV6-1 CASSEPGTGANVLTF TGTGCCAGCAGTGAACCAGGGACTGGGGCCAACGTCCTGACTTTC
TRBJ1-4 . many TRBV19 CASTPWAGTRGEKLFF TGTGCCAGTACCCCATGGGCCGGGACTCGAGGTGAAAAACTGTTTTTT
TRBJ1-1 TRBD1 many TRBV27 CASSTTGVTEAFF TGTGCCAGCAGTACGACAGGGGTCACTGAAGCTTTCTTT
TRBJ2-1 TRBD2 many TRBV7-2 CASSLVGTSSNEQFF TGTGCCAGCAGCTTAGTGGGGACTAGCAGTAATGAGCAGTTCTTC
TRBJ2-5 TRBD1 . TRBV7-9 CASSLATGPGETQYF TGTGCCAGCAGCCTCGCGACAGGGCCAGGGGAGACCCAGTACTTC
TRBJ2-7 . many TRBV28 CASSPQGPYEQYF TGTGCCAGCAGTCCCCAAGGACCCTACGAGCAGTACTTC
TRBJ2-1 TRBD1 few TRBV7-9 CASSSPTGKYNEQFF TGTGCCAGCAGCTCCCCGACAGGGAAATACAATGAGCAGTTCTTC
TRBJ2-7 TRBD1 many TRBV5-1 CASSLAPGTGGFEQYF TGCGCCAGCAGCTTGGCCCCTGGGACAGGGGGGTTCGAGCAGTACTTC
TRBJ2-2 . few TRBV6-1 CASGRESGELFF TGTGCCAGCGGTCGGGAATCCGGGGAGCTGTTTTTT
TRBJ2-7 TRBD2 many TRBV19 CASSIDLASGRNEQYF TGTGCCAGTAGTATAGATCTGGCTAGCGGGAGAAACGAGCAGTACTTC
TRBJ2-2 TRBD2 many TRBV2 CASKASGRWWTGELFF TGTGCCAGCAAAGCTAGCGGGAGGTGGTGGACCGGGGAGCTGTTTTTT
TRBJ2-1 TRBD2 many TRBV11-2 CASSLAASGRDYEQFF TGTGCCAGCAGCTTAGCGGCTAGCGGGAGGGACTATGAGCAGTTCTTC
TRBJ1-1 . . TRBV28 CASSASRGWDTEAFF TGTGCCAGCAGCGCATCTAGGGGTTGGGACACTGAAGCTTTCTTT
TRBJ2-5 . many TRBV10-3 CAISELYQETQYF TGTGCCATCAGTGAGCTATACCAAGAGACCCAGTACTTC
TRBJ2-5 . few TRBV6-2/TRBV6-3 CASRVQGRETQYF TGTGCCAGCAGAGTACAGGGCCGAGAGACCCAGTACTTC
TRBJ2-7 TRBD1 many TRBV15 CATSRADRTYEQYF TGTGCCACCAGCAGAGCGGACAGGACCTACGAGCAGTACTTC
TRBJ2-1 TRBD2 many TRBV12-3/TRBV12-4 CASSGLAGVGEQFF TGTGCCAGCAGTGGACTAGCGGGAGTGGGTGAGCAGTTCTTC
TRBJ1-2 . . TRBV25-1 CASSENEGQWGDGYTF TGTGCCAGCAGTGAAAACGAAGGGCAGTGGGGCGATGGCTACACCTTC
TRBJ2-7 . many TRBV11-3 CASSPRPSSYEQYF TGTGCCAGCAGCCCTAGGCCCAGCTCCTACGAGCAGTACTTC
TRBJ1-5 . many TRBV11-2 CASPFKWSGQPQHF TGTGCCAGTCCCTTCAAGTGGTCCGGTCAGCCCCAGCATTTT
TRBJ2-1 TRBD2 many TRBV5-1 CASSDRGGSNEQFF TGCGCCAGCAGCGACCGGGGCGGGAGTAATGAGCAGTTCTTC
TRBJ1-2 . many TRBV12-3/TRBV12-4 CASSLGGDNYGYTF TGTGCCAGCAGTTTAGGGGGGGATAACTATGGCTACACCTTC
TRBJ2-1 . many TRBV20-1 CSAMVGAYNEQFF TGCAGTGCTATGGTAGGGGCCTACAATGAGCAGTTCTTC
TRBJ2-1 TRBD1 . TRBV12-3/TRBV12-4 CASRSGTGTIYNEQFF TGTGCCAGCAGGTCCGGGACAGGGACGATTTACAATGAGCAGTTCTTC
TRBJ1-6 . many TRBV2 CASSDQANSPLHF TGTGCCAGCAGTGACCAGGCTAATTCACCCCTCCACTTT
TRBJ2-2 TRBD2 many TRBV28 CASSLTSGSSGELFF TGTGCCAGCAGTTTAACTAGCGGGAGCTCGGGGGAGCTGTTTTTT
TRBJ2-3 . many TRBV5-1 CASSLGRGVEADTQYF TGCGCCAGCAGCTTGGGTCGTGGGGTAGAAGCAGATACGCAGTATTTT
TRBJ2-7 . few TRBV19 CASSHGTLEQYF TGTGCCAGTAGTCACGGGACGCTAGAGCAGTACTTC
TRBJ2-5 . . TRBV25-1 CASSGDMQETQYF TGTGCCAGCAGCGGGGACATGCAAGAGACCCAGTACTTC
TRBJ2-1 . many TRBV10-3 CAISESRNFPYNEQFF TGTGCCATCAGTGAGTCCAGGAATTTTCCCTACAATGAGCAGTTCTTC
TRBJ2-7 . . TRBV20-1 CSASRADGTYEQYF TGCAGTGCTAGTAGGGCGGATGGAACCTACGAGCAGTACTTC